These 15 T cell receptor beta chains were all obtained from the same sample, sequenced in a study of naive and memory T cell subsets. An equimolar mix of two oligonucleotides served as the beta constant-region primer for TRBC1 and TRBC2. Four rounds of PCR amplified the ligated cDNA using nested alpha and beta constant-region primers plus SP2. TCRdb processed the UMI-ligation and nested PCR reads anew with MiXCR; each CDR3 protein has one entry. The data show tens of thousands of distinct CDR3 sequences, with around 9% seen just once and roughly 1.2% held by the top ten. Sequenced sample: naive CD8+ T cells from blood. The receptors come from a human donor in good health.

Ten or more counts support this clonotype. V usage is TRBV27 and J usage is TRBJ2-5; TRBD2 aligns across 10 bases. V was pared by 6 bases and J by 1 base, with 5 bases of the junction left unmatched. There are 15 residues in the CDR3. The germline CDR1 and CDR2 sequences are MNHEY and SMNVEV (reference sequence). CDR3 sequence (DNA): TGTGCCAGCAGCCTCTGGACTAGCGGCCAAGAGACCCAGTACTTC. This translates into CASSLWTSGQETQYF.

This sequence joins TRBV28 and TRBJ2-1; TRBD2 matches 10 bases. CDR1 and CDR2 (germline): MDHEN, SYDVKM. J gave up 6 bases and V 3 bases, and 2 bases lay outside the gene matches. The CDR3 is made up of 14 amino acids. CDR3 bases: TGTGCCAGCAGTTTTGGGACTAGCGCCAATGAGCAGTTCTTC. Translating it yields CASSFGTSANEQFF. Full variable domain (outside the CDR3, taken from reference TRBV28 and TRBJ2-1): DVKVTQSSRYLVKRTGEKVFLECVQDMDHENMFWYRQDPGLGLRLIYFSYDVKMKEKGDIPEGYSVSREKKERFSLILESASTNQTSMYLCASSFGTSANEQFFGPGTRLTVL.

In this sample, this clonotype turned up a few times. The J gene is TRBJ2-1, the V gene TRBV29-1, with D perhaps TRBD1 or TRBD2 (5 bases each). Germline CDR1 SQVTM, CDR2 ANQGSEA. The CDR3 sequence is 13 residues long. With 4 bases removed from V and 7 bases from J, the gap between germline ends came to 14 bases. CDR3 sequence: CSVGGVSKNEQFF. CDR3 DNA: TGCAGCGTTGGAGGGGTTTCAAAGAATGAGCAGTTCTTC.

This clonotype was seen many times. This chain joins TRBV27 and TRBJ2-6; D unclear. Trimming left V 0 bases short and J 0 bases short, with 3 bases between. Germline CDR1 is MNHEY and CDR2 is SMNVEV (reference sequence). The CDR3 length is 15 residues. CDR3 bases: TGTGCCAGCAGTTTATCTTACTCTGGGGCCAACGTCCTGACTTTC. It is translated as CASSLSYSGANVLTF.

V gene TRBV29-1 combines with J gene TRBJ2-1; the match to TRBD1 covers 7 bases. Germline CDR1 and CDR2: SQVTM and ANQGSEA. This CDR3 is built from 13 residues. Unmatched junction bases numbered 7, after V lost 4 bases and J lost 7 bases. CDR3 protein: CSVGTGLGNEQFF. The CDR3 nucleotides read TGCAGCGTTGGGACAGGCCTAGGGAATGAGCAGTTCTTC.

The rearrangement uses TRBV4-1 and TRBJ2-1, with 11 bases aligning to TRBD2. The CDR3 is made up of 17 amino acids. Per the germline V gene, CDR1 is MGHRA and CDR2 is YSYEKL. The V segment lost 2 bases and the J segment 3 bases; nucleotides outside the gene matches: 6. The CDR3 is CASSQQSGLADYNEQFF. The CDR3 bases are TGCGCCAGCAGCCAACAATCGGGACTAGCGGACTACAATGAGCAGTTCTTC.

This clonotype was counted ten times or more. J is TRBJ2-4 and V is TRBV28; D is perhaps TRBD2 (6 bases). The germline V gene has CDR1 MDHEN and CDR2 SYDVKM. The CDR3 covers 16 residues. Trimming cost V 6 bases and J 0 bases, with 15 bases left between them. The CDR3 spells CASSAGTTVAKNIQYF. The CDR3 coding sequence is TGTGCCAGCAGCGCGGGGACCACAGTAGCCAAAAACATTCAGTACTTC.

The sample holds many counts of this clonotype. This rearrangement joins TRBV30 to TRBJ1-6; D gene ambiguous. Germline V gene lookup returns CDR1 GTSNPN and CDR2 SVGIG (reference sequence). This CDR3 has 15 residues. Trimming took 1 base from V and 5 from J, leaving 12 bases between them. CDR3: CAWSEQQFNNSPLHF. DNA of the CDR3: TGTGCCTGGAGTGAGCAACAGTTTAATAATTCACCCCTCCACTTT.

This chain links TRBV12-3 or TRBV12-4 with TRBJ1-5; D possibly corresponds to TRBD1 (6 bases). The CDR3 consists of 17 residues. Trimming pared 6 bases from V and 2 bases from J, leaving 20 bases between. This CDR3 is CASSSSRDGGRNQPQHF. The CDR3 DNA reads as TGTGCCAGCAGCTCTTCCCGGGACGGGGGCCGCAATCAGCCCCAGCATTTT.

This clonotype was seen ten or more times. The chain employs TRBV7-6 and TRBJ2-1, with 11 bases fitting TRBD2. The junction had 3 bases not matched to a gene; V was cut back by 6 bases and J by 2 bases. Germline V gene lookup returns CDR1 SGHVS and CDR2 FNYEAQ. CDR3 length equals 15 residues. CDR3 DNA sequence: TGTGCCAGCAGGCGACTAGCGGGACCCTACAATGAGCAGTTCTTC. It translates to CASRRLAGPYNEQFF.

This clonotype was detected ten times or more. The chain joins TRBV4-1 to TRBJ2-3; D is ambiguous. The CDR3 consists of 14 residues. Germline-derived CDR1 and CDR2 are MGHRA and YSYEKL. Deletions cut 0 bases from V and 7 bases from J, with 11 bases between. The CDR3 here is CASSQDHSSYTQYF. CDR3 coding DNA: TGCGCCAGCAGCCAAGATCACAGCTCGTATACGCAGTATTTT.

In this sample, this clonotype turned up a few times. The chain's CDR3 is CASSMSQETQYF. The CDR3 DNA reads TGTGCCAGCAGTATGAGCCAAGAGACCCAGTACTTC. The chain has TRBV6-2 or TRBV6-3 and TRBJ2-5; D is unresolved. This CDR3 spans 12 amino acids. CDR1 and CDR2 (germline): MNHEY, SVGEGT. Trimming cost V 5 bases and J 1 base, with 5 bases left between them.

The chain links TRBV2 to TRBJ2-7; maybe TRBD2 (6 bases). The germline V and J ends were trimmed by 9 bases and 0 bases, with 12 bases remaining between them. The CDR3 covers 13 residues. CDR1 is SNHLY, CDR2 FYNNEI, per germline. The CDR3 DNA follows: TGTGCCAGGGACTACCGACCCTCCTACGAGCAGTACTTC. Protein sequence: CARDYRPSYEQYF.

This clonotype was counted many times. V and J are TRBV6-5 and TRBJ1-1; D is unclear. Germline V lookup: CDR1 MNHEY, CDR2 SVGAGI. The CDR3 totals 13 residues. The ends were cut back, 4 bases at V and 1 base at J, with 7 bases in the middle. Here the CDR3 DNA reads TGTGCCAGCAGTTGGGATTCGAACACTGAAGCTTTCTTT. Translating it yields CASSWDSNTEAFF.

This clonotype was seen repeatedly, ten times or more. This chain connects TRBV20-1 to TRBJ2-7, with a weak D call TRBD1 (5 bases). Trimming took off 2 bases at V and 2 bases at J, with 10 bases between the two ends. The CDR3 is 13 residues long. Germline V gene sequence: CDR1 DFQATT, CDR2 SNEGSKA (reference sequence). CDR3 nucleotides: TGCAGTGCTAGAAGTCAGGGCGCCTACGAGCAGTACTTC. It encodes CSARSQGAYEQYF.